These 15 T cell receptor beta chains were all obtained from the same sample, sequenced in a study of T cell repertoires in cytomegalovirus infection. TCRdb processed the reads anew with MiXCR; each CDR3 protein has one entry. Of 700,000 to 950,000 distinct CDR3 sequences listed, 30% to 35% are singletons. These receptors lack a known antigen. The material sequenced was cultured CD8+ T cells from PBMCs, taken from culture after CMV antigen stimulation. Receptor source: a human donor in good health (CMV status not recorded). Some clones in this sample may be carry-over from other donors' samples.

This clonotype was recorded a few times. V is TRBV6-5 and J is TRBJ2-2; TRBD1 matches at 10 bases. Trimming cost V 7 bases and J 5 bases; bases outside gene matches: 10. The CDR3 totals 16 residues. Germline assignment: CDR1 MNHEY and CDR2 SVGAGI. The CDR3 loop is CASNPLRDRGTGELFF. For the CDR3, the DNA is TGTGCCAGCAACCCCTTACGGGACAGGGGTACCGGGGAGCTGTTTTTT.

This clonotype was seen a handful of times. The CDR3 DNA is TGTGCCACCCGGGACAGAACTTATTCTTCTGGAAACACCATATATTTT. Translation gives CATRDRTYSSGNTIYF. The J gene is TRBJ1-3, the V gene TRBV12-3 or TRBV12-4; 7 bases match TRBD1. J lost 1 base, V lost 10 bases, and 13 bases had no gene match. CDR3 size: 16 residues.

Only a few counts were recorded for this clonotype. V and J are TRBV6-1 and TRBJ1-4, with a weak D call TRBD1 (6 bases). The ends were cut back, 3 bases at V and 8 bases at J, with 13 bases in the middle. Germline CDR1 MNHNS, CDR2 SASEGT. This CDR3 has 14 residues. CDR3 amino acids: CASSDWGAVEKLFF. The DNA for the CDR3 is TGTGCCAGCAGTGATTGGGGGGCGGTGGAAAAACTGTTTTTT.

This clonotype appeared a few times. The rearrangement uses TRBV13 and TRBJ2-1; 12 nucleotides match TRBD1. This CDR3 has 15 amino acids. After removal of 5 bases from V and 2 bases from J, the junction contained 1 base not matched to a gene. Looked up from germline, CDR1 is PRHDT and CDR2 is FYEKMQ (reference sequence). CDR3 sequence: CASSGDRGPYNEQFF. CDR3 coding DNA: TGTGCCAGCAGCGGGGACAGGGGGCCCTACAATGAGCAGTTCTTC.

This clonotype has only a few counts. This sequence joins TRBV27 and TRBJ2-1, with 7 bases fitting TRBD1. V gave up 6 bases and J gave up 4 bases; unmatched junction bases: 18. The length of the CDR3 is 18 residues. Germline V CDR1 and CDR2: MNHEY, SMNVEV (reference sequence). The CDR3 sequence: CASRGPPTGFGRYNEQFF. The CDR3 coding sequence is TGTGCCAGCAGGGGGCCTCCGACAGGGTTCGGACGGTACAATGAGCAGTTCTTC.

The CDR3 here is CSVWLLGRENDDEQFF. CDR3 nucleotide sequence: TGCAGCGTTTGGTTACTGGGCAGGGAAAACGATGATGAGCAGTTCTTC. The genes are TRBV29-1 and TRBJ2-1; D perhaps matches TRBD1 (5 bases). The CDR3 runs to 16 residues. CDR1 and CDR2 from the germline V gene are SQVTM and ANQGSEA. With 5 bases removed from V and 8 bases from J, the gap between germline ends came to 25 bases.

This clonotype was seen just once. The chain couples TRBV29-1 to TRBJ2-2; 9 bases map to TRBD1. Germline values: CDR1 SQVTM, CDR2 ANQGSEA. CDR3 length: 14 amino acids. V lost 5 bases, J lost 5 bases, and 6 bases stayed unmatched. Written as DNA, the CDR3 is TGCAGCGTTACCGGGACAGGGATAACCGGGGAGCTGTTTTTT. It codes for CSVTGTGITGELFF.

This clonotype was observed a few times. V is TRBV6-5 and J is TRBJ1-1; maybe TRBD1 (5 bases). Germline V lookup: CDR1 MNHEY, CDR2 SVGAGI. V lost 2 bases, J lost 2 bases, and 9 bases lay in between. This CDR3 comprises 14 residues. CDR3 bases: TGTGCCAGCAGTTACCGGGGGATAAACACTGAAGCTTTCTTT. This translates into CASSYRGINTEAFF.

The sample holds a few counts of this clonotype. V is TRBV27 and J is TRBJ2-3, with TRBD2 matching 12 bases. J lost 4 bases, V lost 0 bases, and 5 bases had no gene match. The CDR3 runs to 17 residues. Germline lookup yields CDR1 MNHEY and CDR2 SMNVEV (reference sequence). Written as DNA, the CDR3 is TGTGCCAGCAGTTTATCATCTAGCGGGGGGGCCGCAGATACGCAGTATTTT. Its translation is CASSLSSSGGAADTQYF.

The chain has TRBV13 and TRBJ2-1; TRBD2 might be the D (7 bases). This CDR3 contains 14 residues. Trimming removed 5 bases at V and 10 bases at J, with 18 bases between. Germline loops: CDR1 PRHDT, CDR2 FYEKMQ (reference sequence). This CDR3 is CASSPPRGPREQFF. The CDR3 nucleotides are TGTGCCAGCAGCCCCCCGCGGGGGCCCAGGGAGCAGTTCTTC.

The CDR3: CASSWGLKSGYTF. The CDR3 nucleotides are TGTGCCAGCAGTTGGGGTCTGAAGTCGGGCTACACCTTC. The rearrangement links TRBV12-3 or TRBV12-4 to TRBJ1-2; the D is unclear. The CDR3 totals 13 residues. The ends were cut back, 4 bases at V and 8 bases at J, with 14 bases in the middle.

This chain joins TRBV29-1 and TRBJ2-7; the match to TRBD1 covers 7 bases. Trimming took 4 bases from V and 5 from J; bases not matched to a gene: 5. Germline loops: CDR1 SQVTM, CDR2 ANQGSEA. The CDR3 contains 12 residues. The CDR3 region has the DNA TGCAGCGTTGTGAGGGGGCTTAACGAGCAGTACTTC. This encodes CSVVRGLNEQYF.

This clonotype has only a few counts. This chain joins TRBV14 and TRBJ1-2, with D possibly TRBD1 on 5 matching bases. Germline V gene data show CDR1 as SGHDN and CDR2 as FVKESK. Trimming cost V 0 bases and J 6 bases, with 17 bases left between them. The CDR3 covers 16 residues. The CDR3 is CASSQEDTFPLDGYTF. CDR3 DNA: TGTGCCAGCAGCCAAGAGGACACCTTCCCTTTGGATGGCTACACCTTC.

This clonotype was picked up one time. The genes are TRBV20-1 and TRBJ1-2; no firm D call. This CDR3 is built from 14 residues. Trimming took 1 base from V and 2 from J, leaving 11 bases between them. The germline CDR1 and CDR2 sequences are DFQATT and SNEGSKA (reference sequence). The CDR3 protein is CSARVVPPNYGYTF. DNA of the CDR3: TGCAGTGCTAGAGTGGTCCCACCCAACTATGGCTACACCTTC.

The sample holds many counts of this clonotype. The genes are TRBV27 and TRBJ1-4; TRBD1 matches 10 bases. The CDR3 consists of 16 residues. The germline V gene encodes CDR1 MNHEY and CDR2 SMNVEV (reference sequence). V was clipped by 4 bases and J by 3 bases; unmatched bases: 5. The CDR3: CASSSTGGPSNEKLFF. The CDR3 nucleotides read TGTGCCAGCAGTTCGACAGGGGGCCCGTCTAATGAAAAACTGTTTTTT.